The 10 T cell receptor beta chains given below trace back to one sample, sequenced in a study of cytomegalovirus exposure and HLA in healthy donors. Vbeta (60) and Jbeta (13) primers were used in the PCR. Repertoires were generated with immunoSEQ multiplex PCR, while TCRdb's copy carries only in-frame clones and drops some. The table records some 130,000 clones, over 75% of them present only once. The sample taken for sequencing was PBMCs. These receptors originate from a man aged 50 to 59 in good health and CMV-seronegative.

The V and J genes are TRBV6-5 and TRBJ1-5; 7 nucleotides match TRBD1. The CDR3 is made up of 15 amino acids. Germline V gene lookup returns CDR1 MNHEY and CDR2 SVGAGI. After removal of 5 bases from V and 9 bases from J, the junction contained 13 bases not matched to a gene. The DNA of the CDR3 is TGTGCCAGCAGTCGACAGGGATTCGGTTTTGGGCCCCAGCATTTT. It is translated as CASSRQGFGFGPQHF.

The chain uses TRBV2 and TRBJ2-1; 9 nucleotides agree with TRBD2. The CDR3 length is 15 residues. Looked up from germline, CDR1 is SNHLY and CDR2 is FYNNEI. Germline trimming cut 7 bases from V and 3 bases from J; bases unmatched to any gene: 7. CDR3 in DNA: TGTGCCAGCAACCCTAGCGGGACGAGCTACAATGAGCAGTTCTTC. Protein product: CASNPSGTSYNEQFF.

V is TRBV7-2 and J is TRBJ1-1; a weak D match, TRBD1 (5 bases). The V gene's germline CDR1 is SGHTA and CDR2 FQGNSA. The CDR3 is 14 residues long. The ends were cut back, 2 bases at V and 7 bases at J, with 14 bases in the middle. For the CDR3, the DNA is TGTGCCAGCAGCTTATCCAGGGTATCTTTTGAAGCTTTCTTT. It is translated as CASSLSRVSFEAFF. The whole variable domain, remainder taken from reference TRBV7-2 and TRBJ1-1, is GAGVSQSPSNKVTEKGKDVELRCDPISGHTALYWYRQSLGQGLEFLIYFQGNSAPDKSGLPSDRFSAERTGGSVSTLTIQRTQQEDSAVYLCASSLSRVSFEAFFGQGTRLTVV.

CDR3 region: CASSLVLPLIRGANVLTF. CDR3 in DNA: TGTGCCAGCAGCTTAGTCTTACCCTTGATACGGGGGGCCAACGTCCTGACTTTC. The J gene is TRBJ2-6, the V gene TRBV11-2; D uncertain. Trimming stripped 1 base from V and 4 bases from J, with 17 bases between. CDR1 is SGHAT and CDR2 is FQNNGV in the germline V gene. CDR3 length equals 18 residues.

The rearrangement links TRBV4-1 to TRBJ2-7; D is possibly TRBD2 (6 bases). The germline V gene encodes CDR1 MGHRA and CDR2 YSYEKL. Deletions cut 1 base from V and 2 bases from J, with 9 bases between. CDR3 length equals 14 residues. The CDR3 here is CASSQVADTYEQYF. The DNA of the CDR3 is TGCGCCAGCAGCCAAGTAGCGGATACCTACGAGCAGTACTTC.

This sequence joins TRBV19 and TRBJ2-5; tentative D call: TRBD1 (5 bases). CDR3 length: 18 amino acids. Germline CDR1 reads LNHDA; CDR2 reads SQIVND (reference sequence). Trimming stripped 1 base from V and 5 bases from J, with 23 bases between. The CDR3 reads CASSIGGRRGTSFETQYF. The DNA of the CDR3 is TGTGCCAGTAGTATAGGGGGTCGAAGGGGCACCTCTTTCGAGACCCAGTACTTC.

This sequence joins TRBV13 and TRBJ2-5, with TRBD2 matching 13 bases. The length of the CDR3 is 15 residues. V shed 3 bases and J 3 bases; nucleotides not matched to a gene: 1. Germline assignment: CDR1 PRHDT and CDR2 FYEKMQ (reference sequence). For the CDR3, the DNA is TGTGCCAGCAGCTTCGGACTAGCGGGAGAAGAGACCCAGTACTTC. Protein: CASSFGLAGEETQYF. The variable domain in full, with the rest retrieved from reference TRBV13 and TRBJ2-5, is AAGVIQSPRHLIKEKRETATLKCYPIPRHDTVYWYQQGPGQDPQFLISFYEKMQSDKGSIPDRFSAQQFSDYHSELNMSSLELGDSALYFCASSFGLAGEETQYFGPGTRLLVL.

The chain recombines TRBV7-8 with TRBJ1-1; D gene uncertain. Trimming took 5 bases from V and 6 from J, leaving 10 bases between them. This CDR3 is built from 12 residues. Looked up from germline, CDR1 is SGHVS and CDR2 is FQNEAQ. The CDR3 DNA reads TGTGCCAGCAGCGGCGGGGTCCCTGAAGCTTTCTTT. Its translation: CASSGGVPEAFF.

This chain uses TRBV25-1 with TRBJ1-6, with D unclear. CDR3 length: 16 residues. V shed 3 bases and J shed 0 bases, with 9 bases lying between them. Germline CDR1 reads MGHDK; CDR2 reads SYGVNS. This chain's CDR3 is CASSEGRSSYNSPLHF. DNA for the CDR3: TGTGCCAGCAGTGAGGGGAGAAGCTCCTATAATTCACCCCTCCACTTT. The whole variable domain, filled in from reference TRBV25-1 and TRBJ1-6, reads EADIYQTPRYLVIGTGKKITLECSQTMGHDKMYWYQQDPGMELHLIHYSYGVNSTEKGDLSSESTVSRIRTEHFPLTLESARPSHTSQYLCASSEGRSSYNSPLHFGNGTRLTVT.

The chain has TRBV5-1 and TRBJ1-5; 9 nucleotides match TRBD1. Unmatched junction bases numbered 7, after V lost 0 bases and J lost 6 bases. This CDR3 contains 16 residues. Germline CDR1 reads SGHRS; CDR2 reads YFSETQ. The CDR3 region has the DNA TGCGCCAGCAGCTTGGGGGCCGGGACAGGGATTCAGCCCCAGCATTTT. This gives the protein CASSLGAGTGIQPQHF.